This T cell receptor beta chain was retrieved from a study of molecular identifiers for immune sequencing clone quantification. Preparation of naive CD8 libraries involved about 18,000 to 1,000,000 sorted cells and 10%, 30% or 50% RNA. The use of previously described methods and listed TCR primers produced the bulk TCR libraries. MiXCR, run by TCRdb on the PCR reads, gives a single entry per CDR3 protein. The sample carries about 640,000 distinct CDR3 sequences, about 20% recorded once. This CDR3 is built from 15 residues. The J segment lost 3 bases and the V segment lost 4 bases, leaving 6 bases of the junction unmatched. Germline V lookup: CDR1 SEHNR, CDR2 FQNEAQ (reference sequence). This clonotype was seen repeatedly, ten times or more.

Sequenced: naive CD8+ T cells from blood, with Jurkat cell RNA spiked in. Documented subset: FACS-sorted CD8+CD4-CCR7+CD45RA+ naive T cells. The TCR comes from a human donor in good health. Some libraries in this study had Jurkat cell RNA spiked in. The chain links TRBV7-9 to TRBJ1-5, with 7 bases identical to TRBD1. CDR3 region: CASSSDRENNQPQHF. For the CDR3, the DNA is TGTGCCAGCAGCTCCGACAGGGAGAACAATCAGCCCCAGCATTTT.